These T cell receptor beta chains were read from a single sample in a study of blood T cell repertoires in COVID-19. TCRdb's copy holds only in-frame clones and misses some; the assay was immunoSEQ multiplex PCR. The profile shows about 99,000 clones, 80% to 90% of them singletons. Material for sequencing was peripheral blood. These receptors were obtained from a man between 60 and 75 years old with acute or convalescent COVID-19. The CDR3 runs from the conserved cysteine through the conserved F or W. The D gene is left open where the match is weak. Not every row has a clone size; where given, it reads once, few, many or a size class.

TRBV5-4	-	-	TRBJ1-1	CASSLETNTEAFF	TGTGCCAGCAGCTTGGAGACAAACACTGAAGCTTTCTTT
TRBV12-3/TRBV12-4	-	-	TRBJ2-5	CASSQQDQETQYF	TGTGCCAGCAGCCAACAGGATCAAGAGACCCAGTACTTC
TRBV21-1	-	-	TRBJ2-3	CASSKLAGPGLEGDTQYF	TGTGCCAGCAGCAAATTAGCGGGCCCGGGACTAGAGGGAGATACGCAGTATTTT
TRBV30	-	-	TRBJ2-7	CAWSVRGGQYEQYF	TGTGCCTGGAGTGTGAGGGGGGGCCAATACGAGCAGTACTTC
TRBV24-1	TRBD2	-	TRBJ2-1	CATAVGAGTSGNEQFF	TGTGCCACCGCCGTCGGTGCAGGGACTAGCGGTAATGAGCAGTTCTTC
TRBV5-1	-	-	TRBJ2-3	CASSLTGRGTPDTQYF	TGCGCCAGCAGCTTGACTGGTAGGGGTACTCCAGATACGCAGTATTTT
TRBV6-5	TRBD1	-	TRBJ1-4	CASSTRTGTNEKLFF	TGTGCCAGCAGTACACGGACAGGGACAAATGAAAAACTGTTTTTT
TRBV11-2	-	-	TRBJ2-5	CASSFTDGEETQYF	TGTGCCAGCAGCTTCACCGACGGAGAAGAGACCCAGTACTTC
TRBV11-2	TRBD1	-	TRBJ2-1	CASSRSGTVYNEQFF	TGTGCCAGCAGCCGTTCCGGGACAGTGTACAATGAGCAGTTCTTC
TRBV7-2	-	-	TRBJ1-5	CASSFNRMDQPQHF	TGTGCCAGCAGCTTCAACAGGATGGATCAGCCCCAGCATTTT
TRBV1	-	-	TRBJ2-5	CTSSQDCGGKETQYF	TGCACCAGCAGCCAAGATTGTGGGGGGAAAGAGACCCAGTACTTC
TRBV19	TRBD2	-	TRBJ2-3	CASRASGSTDTQYF	TGTGCCTCCCGGGCTAGCGGGAGCACAGATACGCAGTATTTT
TRBV7-9	-	-	TRBJ1-5	CASSLGRDQPQHF	TGTGCCAGCAGCTTAGGGAGGGATCAGCCCCAGCATTTT
TRBV5-4	TRBD2	-	TRBJ2-7	CASSPTLAGKGEQYF	TGTGCCAGCAGCCCAACACTAGCGGGAAAGGGGGAGCAGTACTTC
TRBV7-8	-	-	TRBJ2-1	CASSLSSLYNEQFF	TGTGCCAGCAGCTTATCTAGCCTATACAATGAGCAGTTCTTC
TRBV10-3	-	-	TRBJ2-3	CAISVEVEEGQYF	TGTGCCATCAGTGTGGAAGTGGAGGAAGGGCAGTATTTT
TRBV6-2/TRBV6-3	TRBD1	-	TRBJ2-7	CASSYWDRGEQYF	TGTGCCAGCAGTTACTGGGACAGGGGCGAGCAGTACTTC
TRBV5-1	TRBD1	-	TRBJ2-1	CASTYPPGQGPNEQFF	TGCGCCAGCACCTATCCCCCGGGACAGGGACCTAATGAGCAGTTCTTC
TRBV6-6	TRBD1	-	TRBJ2-7	CAAQGQGTYEQYF	TGTGCCGCCCAGGGACAGGGAACCTACGAGCAGTACTTC
TRBV7-2	-	-	TRBJ2-6	CASSLRRAAGANVLTF	TGTGCCAGCAGCTTAAGGAGGGCCGCTGGGGCCAACGTCCTGACTTTC
TRBV19	TRBD2	-	TRBJ2-1	CASRASGTGIYNEQFF	TGTGCCAGTAGGGCTAGCGGGACCGGAATCTACAATGAGCAGTTCTTC
TRBV7-9	-	-	TRBJ1-3	CASSPPGISGNTIYF	TGTGCCAGCAGCCCCCCAGGAATCTCTGGAAACACCATATATTTT
TRBV30	TRBD1	once	TRBJ2-7	CAWSRGQTYEQYF	TGTGCCTGGAGTCGGGGACAGACCTACGAGCAGTACTTC
TRBV10-1	-	-	TRBJ2-2	CASTEALGTGELFF	TGCGCCAGCACGGAGGCCCTGGGAACCGGGGAGCTGTTTTTT
TRBV4-1	TRBD1	once	TRBJ1-6	CASSPRQGTPLHF	TGCGCCAGCAGCCCCAGACAGGGTACACCCCTCCACTTT
TRBV7-2	TRBD2	-	TRBJ2-5	CASSLLAGAGETQYF	TGTGCCAGCAGCTTACTAGCGGGAGCTGGAGAGACCCAGTACTTC
TRBV11-2	-	-	TRBJ1-4	CASSTREKLFF	TGTGCCAGCAGCACTAGGGAAAAACTGTTTTTT